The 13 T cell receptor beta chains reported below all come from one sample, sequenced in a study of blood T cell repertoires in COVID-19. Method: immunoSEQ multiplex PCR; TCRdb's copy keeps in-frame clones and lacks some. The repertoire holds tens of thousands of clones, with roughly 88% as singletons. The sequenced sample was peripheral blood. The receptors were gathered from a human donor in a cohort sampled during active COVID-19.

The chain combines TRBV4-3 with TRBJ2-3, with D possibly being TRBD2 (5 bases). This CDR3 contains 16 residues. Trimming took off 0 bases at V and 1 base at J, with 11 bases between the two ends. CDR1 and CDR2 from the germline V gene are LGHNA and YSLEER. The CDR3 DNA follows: TGCGCCAGCAGCCAAGATCAGGAGGTCGGCACAGATACGCAGTATTTT. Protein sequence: CASSQDQEVGTDTQYF.

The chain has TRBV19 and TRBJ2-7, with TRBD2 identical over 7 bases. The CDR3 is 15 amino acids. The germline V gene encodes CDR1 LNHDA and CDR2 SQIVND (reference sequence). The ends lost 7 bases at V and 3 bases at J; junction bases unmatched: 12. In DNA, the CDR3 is TGTGCCAGTACCCCGAGCCTTAGCGGGCACTACGAGCAGTACTTC. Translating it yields CASTPSLSGHYEQYF.

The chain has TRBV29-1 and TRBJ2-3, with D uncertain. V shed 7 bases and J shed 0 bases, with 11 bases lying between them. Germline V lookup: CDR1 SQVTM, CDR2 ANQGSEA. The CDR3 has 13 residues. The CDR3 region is CSAHSKSTDTQYF. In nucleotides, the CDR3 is TGCAGCGCGCATAGCAAGAGCACAGATACGCAGTATTTT.

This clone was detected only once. The CDR3, as DNA: TGCAGTGCTAGTCTGTGGACTAGCGGCGTCCAAGAGACCCAGTACTTC. Translated: CSASLWTSGVQETQYF. The genes are TRBV20-1 and TRBJ2-5; 10 bases line up with TRBD2. The germline gives CDR1 DFQATT, CDR2 SNEGSKA (reference sequence). The CDR3 has 16 amino acids. Losses at the gene ends were 3 bases for V and 1 base for J; bases not matched to a gene: 8.

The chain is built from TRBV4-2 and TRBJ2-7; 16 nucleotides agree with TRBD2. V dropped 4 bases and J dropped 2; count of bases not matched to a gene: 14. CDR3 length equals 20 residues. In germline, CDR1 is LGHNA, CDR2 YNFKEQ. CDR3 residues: CASSLPLEGLAGGPAYEQYF. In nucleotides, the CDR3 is TGTGCCAGCAGCCTCCCCCTCGAGGGACTAGCGGGAGGGCCCGCCTACGAGCAGTACTTC.

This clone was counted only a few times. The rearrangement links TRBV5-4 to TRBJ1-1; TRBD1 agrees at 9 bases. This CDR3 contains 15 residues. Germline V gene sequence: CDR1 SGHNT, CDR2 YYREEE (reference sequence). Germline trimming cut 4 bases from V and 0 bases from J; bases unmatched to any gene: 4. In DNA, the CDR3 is TGTGCCAGCAGCCCCTGGACAGGGGTGAACACTGAAGCTTTCTTT. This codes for CASSPWTGVNTEAFF. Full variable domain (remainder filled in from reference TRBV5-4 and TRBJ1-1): ETGVTQSPTHLIKTRGQQVTLRCSSQSGHNTVSWYQQALGQGPQFIFQYYREEENGRGNFPPRFSGLQFPNYSSELNVNALELDDSALYLCASSPWTGVNTEAFFGQGTRLTVV.

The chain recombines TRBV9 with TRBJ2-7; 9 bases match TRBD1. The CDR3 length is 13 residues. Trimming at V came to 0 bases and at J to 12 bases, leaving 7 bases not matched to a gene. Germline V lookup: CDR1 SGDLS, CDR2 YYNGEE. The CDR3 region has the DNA TGTGCCAGCAGCGTAGAGGGGACAGGGAATCTGTACTTC. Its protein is CASSVEGTGNLYF.

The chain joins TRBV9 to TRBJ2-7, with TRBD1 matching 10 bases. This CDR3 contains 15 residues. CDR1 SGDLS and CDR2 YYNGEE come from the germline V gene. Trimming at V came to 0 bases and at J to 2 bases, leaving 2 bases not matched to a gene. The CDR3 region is CASSVGGQGTYEQYF. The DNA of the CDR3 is TGTGCCAGCAGCGTAGGGGGACAGGGGACCTACGAGCAGTACTTC.

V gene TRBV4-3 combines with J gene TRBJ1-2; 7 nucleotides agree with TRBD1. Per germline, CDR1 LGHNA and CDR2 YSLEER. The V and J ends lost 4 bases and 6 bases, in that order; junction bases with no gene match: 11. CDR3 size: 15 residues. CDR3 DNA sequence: TGCGCCAGCAGCCCGCAGGGGGTTTCATTCGATGGCTACACCTTC. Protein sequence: CASSPQGVSFDGYTF.

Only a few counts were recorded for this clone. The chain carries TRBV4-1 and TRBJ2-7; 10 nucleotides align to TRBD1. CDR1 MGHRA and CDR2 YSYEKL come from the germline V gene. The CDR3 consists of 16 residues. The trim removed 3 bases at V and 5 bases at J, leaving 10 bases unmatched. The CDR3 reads CASSHPGTGVLDEQYF. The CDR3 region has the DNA TGCGCCAGCAGCCATCCCGGGACAGGGGTATTGGACGAGCAGTACTTC.

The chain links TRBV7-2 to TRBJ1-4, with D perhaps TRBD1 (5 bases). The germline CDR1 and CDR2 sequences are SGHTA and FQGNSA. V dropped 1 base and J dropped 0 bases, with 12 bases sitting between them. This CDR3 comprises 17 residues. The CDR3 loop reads CASSLGTNFATNEKLFF. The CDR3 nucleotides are TGTGCCAGCAGCTTAGGGACAAATTTCGCAACTAATGAAAAACTGTTTTTT. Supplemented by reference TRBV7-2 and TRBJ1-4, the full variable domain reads GAGVSQSPSNKVTEKGKDVELRCDPISGHTALYWYRQSLGQGLEFLIYFQGNSAPDKSGLPSDRFSAERTGGSVSTLTIQRTQQEDSAVYLCASSLGTNFATNEKLFFGSGTQLSVL.

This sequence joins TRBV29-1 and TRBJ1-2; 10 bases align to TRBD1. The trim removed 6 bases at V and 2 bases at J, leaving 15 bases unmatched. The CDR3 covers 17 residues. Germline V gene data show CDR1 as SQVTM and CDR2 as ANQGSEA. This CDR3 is CSVSSLLGTGANYGYTF. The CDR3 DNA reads TGCAGCGTCTCTTCATTACTTGGGACAGGGGCGAACTATGGCTACACCTTC.

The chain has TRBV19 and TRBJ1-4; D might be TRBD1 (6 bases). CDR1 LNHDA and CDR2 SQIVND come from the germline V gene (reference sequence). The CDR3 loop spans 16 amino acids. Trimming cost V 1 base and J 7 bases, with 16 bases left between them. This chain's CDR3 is CASSIVPGGGREKLFF. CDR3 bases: TGTGCCAGTAGTATAGTCCCCGGGGGGGGGCGTGAAAAACTGTTTTTT.